Shown below are 31 T cell receptor beta chains from a single sample sequenced in a study of cytomegalovirus exposure and HLA in healthy donors. The data were produced by immunoSEQ multiplex PCR, yet TCRdb's version contains in-frame clones alone and is incomplete. The sample lists 200,000 to 300,000 clones, about 87% occurring once. Input material: PBMCs. All receptors come from a man younger than 30 in good health and CMV-seronegative.

V usage is TRBV18 and J usage is TRBJ1-1; D gene unclear. The V gene's germline CDR1 is KGHSH and CDR2 LQKENI. V lost 4 bases, J lost 4 bases, and 22 bases lay in between. The length of the CDR3 is 17 residues. The CDR3 DNA sequence: TGTGCCAGCTCACTCTCCGGGTCCGGATTTAGCGCCACTGAAGCTTTCTTT. Residues: CASSLSGSGFSATEAFF.

This chain joins TRBV18 and TRBJ1-1; 7 bases match TRBD1. Germline trimming cut 0 bases from V and 3 bases from J; bases unmatched to any gene: 4. The length of the CDR3 is 15 residues. The V gene's germline CDR1 is KGHSH and CDR2 LQKENI. The CDR3 coding sequence is TGTGCCAGCTCACCACCGACAGGGACCGACACTGAAGCTTTCTTT. Its translation is CASSPPTGTDTEAFF.

This chain uses TRBV7-2 with TRBJ2-7, with a weak D call TRBD2 (5 bases). The V gene's germline CDR1 is SGHTA and CDR2 FQGNSA. The CDR3 runs to 14 residues. V lost 5 bases to trimming and J lost 3 bases, with 14 bases between them. The CDR3 bases are TGTGCCAGCAGCCGGACTGCTAGCAACTACGAGCAGTACTTC. It specifies CASSRTASNYEQYF.

The gene calls are TRBV27 and TRBJ2-6, with 9 bases aligning to TRBD1. The CDR3 is 16 amino acids. Germline values: CDR1 MNHEY, CDR2 SMNVEV (reference sequence). V shed 6 bases and J 2 bases; nucleotides not matched to a gene: 5. Here the CDR3 reads CASRFTGGTGANVLTF. DNA of the CDR3: TGTGCCAGCAGATTTACAGGGGGCACTGGGGCCAACGTCCTGACTTTC. Full variable domain (rest looked up from reference TRBV27 and TRBJ2-6): EAQVTQNPRYLITVTGKKLTVTCSQNMNHEYMSWYRQDPGLGLRQIYYSMNVEVTDKGDVPEGYKVSRKEKRNFPLILESPSPNQTSLYFCASRFTGGTGANVLTFGAGSRLTVL.

The J gene is TRBJ2-4, the V gene TRBV30, with TRBD1 matching 9 bases. This CDR3 has 14 residues. Germline V gene lookup returns CDR1 GTSNPN and CDR2 SVGIG (reference sequence). J lost 5 bases, V lost 1 base, and 3 bases had no gene match. CDR3 bases: TGTGCCTGGAGTGCGGGACAGGGACAAAACATTCAGTACTTC. It is translated as CAWSAGQGQNIQYF.

The genes are TRBV28 and TRBJ2-1; perhaps TRBD2 as D (6 bases). Trimming cost V 10 bases and J 16 bases, with 23 bases left between them. The CDR3 contains 12 residues. CDR1 MDHEN and CDR2 SYDVKM come from the germline V gene. Written as DNA, the CDR3 is TGTGCCACCGGGGAGGCAGCCTTCCGGGAATTCTTC. As protein: CATGEAAFREFF.

V usage is TRBV7-6 and J usage is TRBJ2-3, with a weak D call TRBD1 (5 bases). The CDR3 spans 15 residues. Trimming removed 5 bases from V and 2 bases from J, with 14 bases in between. Germline-derived CDR1 and CDR2 are SGHVS and FNYEAQ. The DNA for the CDR3 is TGTGCCAGCAGCAATATAGGGGTACTCACAGATACGCAGTATTTT. Translation gives CASSNIGVLTDTQYF. Variable domain in full (rest from reference TRBV7-6 and TRBJ2-3): GAGVSQSPRYKVTKRGQDVALRCDPISGHVSLYWYRQALGQGPEFLTYFNYEAQQDKSGLPNDRFSAERPEGSISTLTIQRTEQRDSAMYRCASSNIGVLTDTQYFGPGTRLTVL.

The J gene is TRBJ2-1, the V gene TRBV7-6; 7 nucleotides align to TRBD1. The V and J ends lost 5 bases and 7 bases, in that order; junction bases with no gene match: 11. This CDR3 is built from 15 residues. Looked up from germline, CDR1 is SGHVS and CDR2 is FNYEAQ. CDR3 residues: CASSIGTDWGNEQFF. The DNA for the CDR3 is TGTGCCAGCAGCATCGGGACAGATTGGGGGAATGAGCAGTTCTTC.

V gene TRBV28 combines with J gene TRBJ2-7; 9 bases align to TRBD2. The V gene end was trimmed by 11 bases and the J gene end by 6 bases; junction bases not matched to a gene: 23. The CDR3 loop spans 17 amino acids. CDR1 MDHEN and CDR2 SYDVKM come from the germline V gene. For the CDR3, the DNA is TGTGCCGGCTCACAACTAAGGGGGGGGACTAGCCTGGCCGAGCAGTACTTC. Amino acids: CAGSQLRGGTSLAEQYF.

V is TRBV19 and J is TRBJ1-1; D not certain. Germline V lookup: CDR1 LNHDA, CDR2 SQIVND (reference sequence). Trimming removed 6 bases at V and 1 base at J, with 9 bases between. CDR3 size: 13 residues. The CDR3 nucleotides read TGTGCCAGTAGCTTTATGGCGAACACTGAAGCTTTCTTT. It codes for CASSFMANTEAFF. Looking up the rest from reference TRBV19 and TRBJ1-1 gives the full variable domain: DGGITQSPKYLFRKEGQNVTLSCEQNLNHDAMYWYRQDPGQGLRLIYYSQIVNDFQKGDIAEGYSVSREKKESFPLTVTSAQKNPTAFYLCASSFMANTEAFFGQGTRLTVV.

The chain combines TRBV2 with TRBJ2-1; TRBD2 aligns across 14 bases. In germline, CDR1 is SNHLY, CDR2 FYNNEI. V gave up 6 bases and J gave up 6 bases; unmatched junction bases: 1. This CDR3 is built from 14 residues. CDR3 in amino acids: CASRGLAGANEQFF. CDR3 nucleotide sequence: TGTGCCAGCAGGGGACTAGCGGGGGCCAATGAGCAGTTCTTC.

The table lists this clone with a few counts. The CDR3, as DNA: TGTGCCAGCAGCGCGACAGGGGACTATGGCTACACCTTC. This translates into CASSATGDYGYTF. This chain links TRBV9 with TRBJ1-2; 8 bases match TRBD1. Trimming at V came to 3 bases and at J to 3 bases, leaving 1 base not matched to a gene. The CDR3 runs to 13 residues. CDR1 and CDR2 (germline): SGDLS, YYNGEE. The variable domain in full, with the rest retrieved from reference TRBV9 and TRBJ1-2, is DSGVTQTPKHLITATGQRVTLRCSPRSGDLSVYWYQQSLDQGLQFLIQYYNGEERAKGNILERFSAQQFPDLHSELNLSSLELGDSALYFCASSATGDYGYTFGSGTRLTVV.

The CDR3: CSARPLSEQFF. The CDR3 region has the DNA TGCAGTGCTAGACCCCTCTCTGAGCAGTTCTTC. The genes are TRBV20-1 and TRBJ2-1; no firm D call. Germline loops: CDR1 DFQATT, CDR2 SNEGSKA (reference sequence). The length of the CDR3 is 11 residues. Trimming shortened V by 2 bases and J by 9 bases, and 8 bases separated the two germline ends.

The CDR3 sequence: CASSLPGQGQYF. DNA for the CDR3: TGTGCCAGCAGTTTGCCAGGACAGGGCCAGTACTTC. The chain couples TRBV27 to TRBJ2-7, with TRBD1 identical over 8 bases. Germline CDR1 and CDR2: MNHEY and SMNVEV (reference sequence). The CDR3 length is 12 residues. The V segment lost 3 bases and the J segment 10 bases; nucleotides outside the gene matches: 5.

The rearrangement uses TRBV21-1 and TRBJ2-1; the DNA was not compared with TRBD2, the D call given in the table. TRBV21-1 represents a pseudogene. This CDR3 is 11 amino acids long. The CDR3 nucleotides are TGTGCCAGCAGCACCCGGGAGGGACAGTTCTTC. Protein: CASSTREGQFF.

The CDR3 DNA is TGTGCCAGCAGCCAAGTTTCGCGGGACCTGGGGACCGGGGAGCTGTTTTTT. Encoded protein: CASSQVSRDLGTGELFF. This sequence joins TRBV4-2 and TRBJ2-2; weak D call: TRBD2 (6 bases). CDR1 is LGHNA and CDR2 is YNFKEQ in the germline V gene. The CDR3 extends over 17 amino acids. V was clipped by 1 base and J by 5 bases, with 17 bases between them.

This chain joins TRBV6-1 and TRBJ1-6; 7 bases fit TRBD1. V lost 6 bases, J lost 10 bases, and 12 bases stayed unmatched. Per the germline V gene, CDR1 is MNHNS and CDR2 is SASEGT. The CDR3 runs to 15 residues. CDR3 region: CASSQNRDSGSPLHF. DNA of the CDR3: TGTGCCAGCAGCCAAAACCGGGACAGCGGATCACCCCTCCACTTT.

This clone was observed once. This chain links TRBV19 with TRBJ2-7; 7 bases are a match to TRBD2. The CDR3 runs 15 residues. Germline V lookup: CDR1 LNHDA, CDR2 SQIVND (reference sequence). The V segment lost 5 bases and the J segment 3 bases; nucleotides outside the gene matches: 10. CDR3 amino acids: CASSLLLAVGYEQYF. CDR3 nucleotide sequence: TGTGCCAGTAGTCTTCTCCTAGCGGTGGGCTACGAGCAGTACTTC.

A single count supports this clone. The chain is built from TRBV7-2 and TRBJ2-1; 10 nucleotides align to TRBD2. The CDR3 consists of 13 residues. Germline V gene data show CDR1 as SGHTA and CDR2 as FQGNSA. The trim removed 6 bases at V and 8 bases at J, leaving 4 bases unmatched. CDR3 DNA: TGTGCCAGCAGAACCCTAGCGGGGGATGAGCAGTTCTTC. Protein: CASRTLAGDEQFF.

V is TRBV2 and J is TRBJ1-1; D call uncertain. The CDR3 has 10 amino acids. The germline V and J ends were trimmed by 6 bases and 6 bases, with 5 bases remaining between them. Germline CDR1 SNHLY, CDR2 FYNNEI. CDR3 amino acids: CASRRSEAFF. The CDR3 coding sequence is TGTGCCAGCAGACGGTCTGAAGCTTTCTTT.

The chain has TRBV4-1 and TRBJ1-3; unclear D gene. The CDR3 has 14 residues. Germline V lookup: CDR1 MGHRA, CDR2 YSYEKL. V dropped 10 bases and J dropped 5 bases, with 18 bases sitting between them. The DNA for the CDR3 is TGCGCCACCATATCCCCGGGGTCTCGAAACACCATATATTTT. Translated, it gives CATISPGSRNTIYF.

The rearrangement uses TRBV29-1 and TRBJ1-6; 10 bases map to TRBD1. The CDR3 is 17 residues long. Losses at the gene ends were 7 bases for V and 7 bases for J; bases not matched to a gene: 16. CDR1 and CDR2 (germline): SQVTM, ANQGSEA. In DNA form, the CDR3 reads TGCAGCGCCCCCCCGGGACAGGGGTATCTAGAGAATTCACCCCTCCACTTT. The encoded protein is CSAPPGQGYLENSPLHF.

The rearrangement links TRBV11-2 to TRBJ2-1; TRBD1 aligns across 8 bases. CDR3 length: 14 residues. V was pared by 1 base and J by 7 bases, with 3 bases of the junction left unmatched. The V gene's germline CDR1 is SGHAT and CDR2 FQNNGV. The CDR3 region is CASSLGTGRNEQFF. For the CDR3, the DNA is TGTGCCAGCAGCTTAGGGACAGGGCGGAATGAGCAGTTCTTC.

The chain links TRBV5-5 to TRBJ1-1; a weak D match, TRBD1 (5 bases). Germline-derived CDR1 and CDR2 are SGHKS and YYEKEE (reference sequence). Trimming cost V 4 bases and J 1 base, with 11 bases left between them. The CDR3 has 14 residues. The CDR3 here is CASSTDTPNTEAFF. The CDR3 coding sequence is TGTGCCAGCAGCACGGACACCCCGAACACTGAAGCTTTCTTT.

The genes are TRBV15 and TRBJ2-5, with no clear D. The germline gives CDR1 LNHNV, CDR2 YYDKDF (reference sequence). The CDR3 sequence is 17 residues long. The ends were cut back, 2 bases at V and 1 base at J, with 17 bases in the middle. Here the CDR3 reads CATSRNNERLFQETQYF. Here the CDR3 DNA reads TGTGCCACCAGCAGAAACAACGAAAGACTGTTCCAAGAGACCCAGTACTTC.

This rearrangement joins TRBV18 to TRBJ1-4; unclear D gene. CDR1 is KGHSH, CDR2 LQKENI, per germline. Trimming removed 0 bases at V and 2 bases at J, with 13 bases between. The CDR3 consists of 17 residues. In DNA form, the CDR3 reads TGTGCCAGCTCACCACCGGAGGGAACGATTACTAATGAAAAACTGTTTTTT. It translates to CASSPPEGTITNEKLFF.

The chain carries TRBV25-1 and TRBJ2-5, with 8 bases fitting TRBD2. The CDR3 consists of 15 residues. V was pared by 3 bases and J by 4 bases, with 7 bases of the junction left unmatched. CDR1 and CDR2 from the germline V gene are MGHDK and SYGVNS. Here the CDR3 reads CASSENTGGRETQYF. For the CDR3, the DNA is TGTGCCAGCAGTGAGAATACGGGGGGGCGAGAGACCCAGTACTTC.

The chain joins TRBV6-6 to TRBJ2-7; 7 nucleotides line up with TRBD2. The CDR3 has 14 amino acids. V lost 2 bases to trimming and J lost 5 bases; unmatched junction nucleotides: 6. The germline V gene encodes CDR1 MNHNY and CDR2 SVGAGI (reference sequence). The CDR3 protein is CASSYPREGDEQYF. The DNA of the CDR3 is TGTGCCAGCAGTTACCCCAGGGAGGGCGACGAGCAGTACTTC.

V is TRBV4-3 and J is TRBJ1-3; possibly TRBD1 for D (5 bases). Germline values: CDR1 LGHNA, CDR2 YSLEER. Trimming took 6 bases from V and 0 from J, leaving 6 bases between them. CDR3 length: 13 amino acids. CDR3 protein: CASRQVSGNTIYF. The CDR3 coding sequence is TGCGCCAGCAGACAGGTCTCTGGAAACACCATATATTTT.

The chain couples TRBV5-1 to TRBJ2-7; 8 bases match TRBD1. V lost 0 bases and J lost 3; bases outside the gene matches: 5. Germline assignment: CDR1 SGHRS and CDR2 YFSETQ. The CDR3 consists of 15 residues. The CDR3 loop reads CASSLDPGQVYEQYF. CDR3 DNA sequence: TGCGCCAGCAGCTTGGATCCGGGACAGGTCTACGAGCAGTACTTC.

V usage is TRBV27 and J usage is TRBJ2-5, with D perhaps TRBD2 (6 bases). The CDR3 runs 11 residues. CDR1 and CDR2 (germline): MNHEY, SMNVEV (reference sequence). V was shortened by 6 bases and J by 5 bases, with 7 bases between the two germline ends. The CDR3 is CASRGLETQYF. The CDR3 nucleotides are TGTGCCAGCAGGGGACTCGAGACCCAGTACTTC.